The T cell receptor beta chain under discussion was sequenced for a study of blood T cells in healthy people across ages (dated by TCRdb to the mid-2010s). Notes on the research overall: In model experiments, template switching captured about one uniquely barcoded TCR beta cDNA molecule for every two T cells. The study measured age-related changes in TCR beta repertoire diversity using deep sequencing normalized with unique cDNA molecular identifiers. The donors were divided into four age groups: young (average about 16 years), middle-aged (about 40), aged (around 59) and long-lived (about 80). To avoid experimental bias, donors of different ages were randomly spread across the sequencing lanes. For two donors (one aged 18 to 30 and one aged 80 or older), the study analyzed two additional independent replicas of 1 million unique cDNA reads from the same blood draw. Study-wide conclusions, independent of this receptor: Since profiling was done on bulk unsorted PBMCs, naive and antigen-experienced compartments could not be conclusively compared. The long-lived group showed more naive CD4+ T cells, fewer expanded clones and increased TCR diversity than the aged group, suggesting age selection. As age increased, observed TCR beta diversity per million T cells dropped in a roughly linear way, and a significant reduction was already evident by age 40. Estimates of total diversity based on one million sequenced T cells were considered lower bounds and underestimates. A strong correlation was found between observed TCR beta diversity and the percentage of naive T cells measured by flow cytometry. Donor CMV infection status was unknown, potentially confounding age-related changes in expanded clonotypes.

The germline V gene (reference sequence) yields SEHNR for CDR1 and FQNEAQ for CDR2. The CDR3 runs 12 amino acids, cysteine and phenylalanine included. Kept here is only the CDR3 DNA, which spans 36 bases and is read in frame from base 1. A note on this clonotype: The antigen this receptor binds is unknown. A read error may explain this, as a much larger clone is one base away.

Libraries were prepared through 5' RACE. Instrument used: Illumina HiSeq 2500. A second PCR of 7 to 11 cycles was run with a J-beta primer mix and a sample-barcoded 5' primer. A unique molecular identifier was introduced onto each TCR beta cDNA molecule by a template-switch 5' adaptor carrying 12 random nucleotides. At least 3 million CDR3-containing paired-end reads were obtained from each sample. First-strand cDNA synthesis was performed from all RNA using the Mint cDNA synthesis kit, with priming by a TRBC-specific oligonucleotide. After uracil-DNA glycosylase treatment, a first 18-cycle PCR used universal primers M1SS and BC2_uni_R on all cDNA. The original pipeline was this. Normalization of each sample was performed by random selection of 1 million high-quality reads, each carrying a distinct molecular identifier. Reads with shared molecular identifiers were discarded instead of being binned into consensus sequences. CDR3 identification, clonotype clustering and error correction used MiTCR with a Q25 quality threshold and the strictest error-elimination algorithm. Lower-bound total TCR beta diversity was estimated with a nonparametric unseen species model using Euler transformation. Using fastp trimming at Q25 and MiXCR clonotype assembly, TCRdb reanalyzed the public sequencing data and kept in-frame beta chains. All rows with the same CDR3 protein become a single entry with the most common DNA and genes. The V and J calls reflect TCRdb's pipeline rather than the authors' work. A total of 580,000 or so distinct CDR3 sequences appear in this sample, 45% to 55% of them only once. The ten largest clones represent about 22% of the sample.

Systemically healthy Caucasian individuals from Russia, over 30 in total and aged about 6 to 100 years, were included as donors. About 10 milliliters of peripheral blood were drawn from each donor into EDTA-treated Vacutainer tubes. Ficoll-Paque density-gradient centrifugation was used to isolate PBMCs, with at least 7 million obtained per sample. Total RNA, at least 6 micrograms per sample, was extracted from PBMCs with Trizol reagent. For every donor, an aliquot of PBMCs went through flow cytometry to measure the percentages of naive CD45RAhigh/CD27high T cells. The sequence was collected from a man older than 75 in good health. The sample was blood. The chain is assembled from TRBV7-9 and TRBJ2-7, with no confidently assigned D gene. The sequenced DNA: TGTGCCAACAGCCTCGGAGACTACGAGCAGTACTTC. This encodes CANSLGDYEQYF.